Below are 3 T cell receptor beta chains sequenced from a single sample in a study of T-cell memory formation after mild COVID-19. TCRdb reprocessed the 5' RACE reads via MiXCR and lists one record per CDR3 protein. Of roughly 240,000 distinct CDR3 sequences in the sample, just over 15% were seen once. The sample comprised PBMCs or a T cell subset sorted from them (not recorded which). The receptors were sampled from an adult woman who had mild COVID-19 (a few samples of this study predate the infection). Cell type and time point are not known.

This clonotype has a handful of counts. The rearrangement links TRBV19 to TRBJ1-3; D is unclear. V lost 3 bases to trimming and J lost 4 bases, with 10 bases between them. Germline CDR1 LNHDA, CDR2 SQIVND (reference sequence). The CDR3 length is 14 residues. The CDR3 reads CASSISGIGNTIYF. CDR3 nucleotides: TGTGCCAGTAGTATTTCCGGGATCGGAAACACCATATATTTT. The full variable domain, completed using reference TRBV19 and TRBJ1-3, is DGGITQSPKYLFRKEGQNVTLSCEQNLNHDAMYWYRQDPGQGLRLIYYSQIVNDFQKGDIAEGYSVSREKKESFPLTVTSAQKNPTAFYLCASSISGIGNTIYFGEGSWLTVV.

This clonotype was counted a few times. The chain couples TRBV11-2 to TRBJ2-7; no definite D call. Looked up from germline, CDR1 is SGHAT and CDR2 is FQNNGV. The length of the CDR3 is 11 residues. V was cut by 1 base and J by 6 bases, with 4 bases left in between. As DNA, the CDR3 is TGTGCCAGCAGCTTAGGACCCGAGCAGTACTTC. The encoded protein is CASSLGPEQYF.

This chain links TRBV6-1 with TRBJ2-3, with 8 bases lining up with TRBD2. V trimming: 8 bases; J trimming: 6 bases; junction bases outside the gene matches: 7. CDR1 is MNHNS and CDR2 is SASEGT in the germline V gene. This CDR3 contains 13 residues. The CDR3 region is CASRGGSLDTQYF. The CDR3 DNA reads as TGTGCCAGCCGGGGGGGGTCTCTGGATACGCAGTATTTT.